The 9 T cell receptor beta chains listed next were all sequenced from one sample in a study of T cell repertoires in cytomegalovirus infection. Via MiXCR, TCRdb re-called the reads, giving one row per CDR3 protein. This sample yields fewer than 350,000 distinct CDR3 sequences, of which 29% are seen a single time; 15% to 20% belongs to the top ten. These receptors lack a known antigen. The source material was cultured PBMCs, sampled from culture after CMV antigen stimulation. Receptors originate from a human donor in good health (CMV status not recorded). Some clones in this sample may be carry-over from other donors' samples.

The chain recombines TRBV11-3 with TRBJ2-1, with D tentatively TRBD2 (6 bases). V was shortened by 2 bases and J by 5 bases, with 13 bases between the two germline ends. The CDR3 is made up of 15 amino acids. Per germline, CDR1 SGHNT and CDR2 YENEEA. CDR3: CASSLNSGGNNEQFF. The DNA of the CDR3 is TGTGCCAGCAGCTTAAATTCCGGGGGAAACAATGAGCAGTTCTTC.

V usage is TRBV7-9 and J usage is TRBJ2-1; 13 positions match TRBD2. Germline trimming cut 6 bases from V and 7 bases from J; bases unmatched to any gene: 9. The germline CDR1 and CDR2 sequences are SEHNR and FQNEAQ (reference sequence). The CDR3 consists of 16 residues. CDR3 residues: CASRESRTSGRNEQFF. In DNA form, the CDR3 reads TGTGCCAGCAGAGAATCCCGGACTAGCGGGAGAAATGAGCAGTTCTTC.

The J gene is TRBJ2-3, the V gene TRBV6-2 or TRBV6-3, with D uncertain. The germline gives CDR1 MNHEY, CDR2 SVGEGT. V was shortened by 0 bases and J by 2 bases, with 12 bases between the two germline ends. This CDR3 spans 16 amino acids. Written as DNA, the CDR3 is TGTGCCAGCAGTTACTCGAAGCTCTTGCTCACAGATACGCAGTATTTT. Protein sequence: CASSYSKLLLTDTQYF.

In its sample, this clonotype was seen many times. The V call is TRBV7-2, the J call TRBJ2-2; TRBD2 matches at 9 bases. The germline gives CDR1 SGHTA, CDR2 FQGNSA. CDR3 length: 15 amino acids. The trim removed 6 bases at V and 1 base at J, leaving 3 bases unmatched. In DNA form, the CDR3 reads TGTGCCAGCAGTTTGACTAGCGGGAACACCGGGGAGCTGTTTTTT. Translating gives CASSLTSGNTGELFF.

This clonotype was detected ten times or more. The chain carries TRBV7-2 and TRBJ2-7, with D perhaps being TRBD1 or TRBD2 (5 bases each). This CDR3 region has 15 residues. The ends were cut back, 0 bases at V and 0 bases at J, with 9 bases in the middle. Germline-derived CDR1 and CDR2 are SGHTA and FQGNSA. For the CDR3, the DNA is TGTGCCAGCAGCTTAGCTGGGACGGGCTCCTACGAGCAGTACTTC. Amino acid sequence: CASSLAGTGSYEQYF.

The genes are TRBV11-2 and TRBJ2-7; D unresolved. Germline V gene lookup returns CDR1 SGHAT and CDR2 FQNNGV. The CDR3 extends over 12 amino acids. Deletions cut 5 bases from V and 4 bases from J, with 9 bases between. As DNA, the CDR3 is TGTGCCAGCAGCCCCCGCGTTTACGAGCAGTACTTC. Its translation: CASSPRVYEQYF.

The table lists this clonotype with a few counts. The V call is TRBV27, the J call TRBJ1-6; 7 bases are a match to TRBD1. V was clipped by 7 bases and J by 3 bases; unmatched bases: 9. Germline V gene sequence: CDR1 MNHEY, CDR2 SMNVEV (reference sequence). The CDR3 loop spans 16 amino acids. The CDR3 bases are TGTGCCAGCACCTATGCCGGGACAGTCTATAATTCACCCCTCCACTTT. Residues: CASTYAGTVYNSPLHF.

This rearrangement joins TRBV5-1 to TRBJ1-5, with D possibly TRBD1 on 5 matching bases. Trimming pared 8 bases from V and 2 bases from J, leaving 5 bases between. This CDR3 contains 11 residues. Germline V gene data show CDR1 as SGHRS and CDR2 as YFSETQ. CDR3 region: CARGGNQPQHF. In nucleotides, the CDR3 is TGCGCCAGGGGGGGCAATCAGCCCCAGCATTTT.

The rearrangement joins TRBV2 to TRBJ2-7; D uncertain. V was trimmed by 5 bases and J by 5 bases, leaving 7 bases between them. Germline CDR1 is SNHLY and CDR2 is FYNNEI. The CDR3 is made up of 11 amino acids. CDR3 protein: CASSTQNEQYF. CDR3 nucleotides: TGTGCCAGCAGTACCCAGAACGAGCAGTACTTC.